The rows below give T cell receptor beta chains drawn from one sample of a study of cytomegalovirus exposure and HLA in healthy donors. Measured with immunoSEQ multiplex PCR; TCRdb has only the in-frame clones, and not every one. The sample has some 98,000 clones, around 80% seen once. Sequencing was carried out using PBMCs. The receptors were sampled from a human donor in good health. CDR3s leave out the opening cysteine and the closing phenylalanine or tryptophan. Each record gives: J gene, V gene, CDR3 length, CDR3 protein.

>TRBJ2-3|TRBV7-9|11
ASSLDGGDTQY
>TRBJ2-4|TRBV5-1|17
ASSPRTSGRWGAKNIQY
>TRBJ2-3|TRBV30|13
AWSNRDRVTDTQY
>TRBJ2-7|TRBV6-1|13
ASSDVRGPSYEQY
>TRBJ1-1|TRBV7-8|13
ASSLAWRGNTEAF
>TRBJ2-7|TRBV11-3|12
ASSLGGQSYEQY
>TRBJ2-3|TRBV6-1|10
ASSKTGDTQY
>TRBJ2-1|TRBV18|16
ASSLFWGSGTGENEQF
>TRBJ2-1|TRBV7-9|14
ASSFQGLHSYNEQF
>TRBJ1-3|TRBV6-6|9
ASSYGRAIY
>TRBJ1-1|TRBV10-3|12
AISEVRGLTEAF
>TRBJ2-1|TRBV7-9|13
SSSSPQTRDNEQF
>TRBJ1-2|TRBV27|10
ASSGIQGFYT
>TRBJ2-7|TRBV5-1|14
ASSSGLRLSSYEQY
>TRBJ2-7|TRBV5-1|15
ASSLVGVAGEGYEQY
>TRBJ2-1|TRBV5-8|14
ASSLTVGLGPGEQF
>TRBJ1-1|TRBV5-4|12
ASSIGTDGTEAF
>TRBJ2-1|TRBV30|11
AWSVLGQGEQF
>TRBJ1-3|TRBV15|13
ATSSWGRSGNTIY
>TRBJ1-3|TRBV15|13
ATSRTGENGNTIY
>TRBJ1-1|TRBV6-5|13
ASSYYTQGNTEAF